Presented here are 5 T cell receptor beta chains from one specimen sequenced in a study of blood T cell repertoires in COVID-19. The table came from immunoSEQ multiplex PCR; TCRdb's copy has only in-frame clones and leaves some out. The table shows about 74,000 clones, with around nine tenths occurring only once. The sequenced sample was peripheral blood. Every receptor here comes from a man aged 70-80 years with active or convalescent COVID-19.

CDR3 sequence reads: CASSIGGLSNQPQHF. The CDR3 nucleotides read TGTGCCAGTAGTATCGGAGGACTTAGCAATCAGCCCCAGCATTTT. The rearrangement joins TRBV19 to TRBJ1-5; the D is unclear. Germline-derived CDR1 and CDR2 are LNHDA and SQIVND (reference sequence). Trimming left V 3 bases short and J 0 bases short, with 9 bases between. This CDR3 comprises 15 residues.

V and J are TRBV5-6 and TRBJ2-7, with a tentative D call TRBD1 (5 bases). Looked up from germline, CDR1 is SGHDT and CDR2 is YYEEEE. V was clipped by 2 bases and J by 5 bases, with 14 bases between them. CDR3 size: 14 residues. The CDR3 sequence is CASSLGQGRHEQYF. The CDR3 DNA reads as TGTGCCAGCAGCTTAGGGCAGGGTCGGCACGAGCAGTACTTC.

In its sample, this clone was seen a few times. The chain carries TRBV3-1 (or the pseudogene TRBV3-2) and TRBJ2-3, with 10 bases identical to TRBD2. CDR1 is LGHDT, CDR2 YNNKEL, per germline (reference sequence). There are 19 residues in the CDR3. The V segment lost 4 bases and the J segment 4 bases; nucleotides outside the gene matches: 17. Written as DNA, the CDR3 is TGTGCCAGCAGCCTTTCCCGACTAGCGGGTAGAGGGCGGGCAGATACGCAGTATTTT. Its protein is CASSLSRLAGRGRADTQYF.

This chain joins TRBV6-5 and TRBJ1-6; D is possibly TRBD1 (6 bases). The ends were cut back, 8 bases at V and 4 bases at J, with 12 bases in the middle. The CDR3 loop spans 14 amino acids. Germline V gives CDR1 MNHEY, CDR2 SVGAGI. CDR3 loop: CASLLGQYNSPLHF. In DNA, the CDR3 is TGTGCCAGCCTACTCGGACAGTATAATTCACCCCTCCACTTT.

This clone has more than one count but fewer than ten. The chain couples TRBV10-3 to TRBJ1-4, with unresolved D. Germline CDR1 ENHRY, CDR2 SYGVKD. The CDR3 is 14 amino acids. V gave up 2 bases and J gave up 7 bases, with 11 bases separating them. CDR3 DNA sequence: TGTGCCATCAGTGAGGCCGCGGATGGTGAAAAACTGTTTTTT. Translated: CAISEAADGEKLFF.